This T cell receptor (beta chain) was found in a study of siplizumab effects on memory and regulatory T cells. In the mixed lymphocyte reaction, cells were cocultured for 6 to 7 days at 37°C. The V end was cut by 5 bases, the J end by 2 bases, with 10 bases between. The CDR3 covers 13 residues. The V gene's germline CDR1 is LNHDA and CDR2 SQIVND (reference sequence). The assay was immunoSEQ multiplex PCR, and TCRdb's table has in-frame clones only and misses some. The table includes 15,000 to 20,000 clones, over 45% detected once. About this clone itself: Its target is unknown.

This TCR was recovered from a human donor in good health; the cells came from an allogeneic mixed lymphocyte reaction. The rearrangement uses TRBV19 and TRBJ2-7; D may be TRBD1 or TRBD2 (5 bases each). Sample: CFSE-low (dividing) CD4+ T cells sorted from an allogeneic mixed lymphocyte reaction. The CDR3 coding sequence is TGTGCCAGTAGTCAAGGGACGGCCTACGAGCAGTACTTC. Encoded protein: CASSQGTAYEQYF. The complete variable domain, with remaining parts taken from reference TRBV19 and TRBJ2-7, reads DGGITQSPKYLFRKEGQNVTLSCEQNLNHDAMYWYRQDPGQGLRLIYYSQIVNDFQKGDIAEGYSVSREKKESFPLTVTSAQKNPTAFYLCASSQGTAYEQYFGPGTRLTVT.